This record concerns one T cell receptor (beta chain) sequence. Its antigen is unidentified. Data came from immunoSEQ multiplex PCR; TCRdb stores just in-frame clones and leaves some out. Here the sample spans roughly 120,000 clones, around nine tenths being singletons. This entry belongs to a study of cytomegalovirus exposure and HLA in healthy donors. Turning to the study itself: A subsequent analysis stated that the 120 or so validation repertoires were run on the same platform as the roughly 710 first-cohort repertoires. Study results and limitations: The classifier reportedly diagnosed cytomegalovirus status with high specificity and sensitivity. First-cohort TCR clusters tended to co-occur in the 130 or so validation repertoires, a later analysis found.

Trimming cost V 6 bases and J 4 bases; bases outside gene matches: 5. Germline lookup yields CDR1 SGHNT and CDR2 YYREEE (reference sequence). The CDR3 runs 14 residues. Separation from the approximately 660-subject first cohort characterized the approximately 130-subject validation cohort, to which the donors belonged. This clonotype was sampled from a man aged 30 to 39 in good health and CMV-seronegative. Sequencing used PBMCs. This chain connects TRBV5-4 to TRBJ2-3; TRBD1 agrees at 10 bases. The CDR3 here is CASTRDRGADTQYF. The CDR3 DNA reads as TGTGCCAGCACGCGGGACAGGGGCGCAGATACGCAGTATTTT. Filled out from reference TRBV5-4 and TRBJ2-3, the complete variable domain reads ETGVTQSPTHLIKTRGQQVTLRCSSQSGHNTVSWYQQALGQGPQFIFQYYREEENGRGNFPPRFSGLQFPNYSSELNVNALELDDSALYLCASTRDRGADTQYFGPGTRLTVL.